These 15 T cell receptor beta chains were sequenced from one sample in a study of blood T cell repertoires in COVID-19. The repertoire was sequenced with immunoSEQ multiplex PCR; TCRdb's copy has only in-frame clones and lacks some. The sample lists 200,000 to 300,000 clones, roughly four fifths seen once, with around 4.7% in the top ten. The specimen sequenced was peripheral blood. The origin of the receptors is a woman between 70 and 85 years old with acute or convalescent COVID-19.

The V call is TRBV5-1, the J call TRBJ2-7, with TRBD1 matching over 12 bases. CDR1 is SGHRS, CDR2 YFSETQ, per germline. J lost 5 bases, V lost 4 bases, and 4 bases had no gene match. CDR3 size: 14 residues. This CDR3 is CASSEGQGANEQYF. In DNA, the CDR3 is TGCGCCAGCAGCGAGGGACAGGGGGCGAACGAGCAGTACTTC.

The chain carries TRBV5-1 and TRBJ2-1, with D unclear. There are 14 residues in the CDR3. Germline CDR1 SGHRS, CDR2 YFSETQ. Trimming shortened V by 1 base and J by 9 bases, and 14 bases separated the two germline ends. The CDR3 here is CASSLFPGDGEQFF. CDR3 nucleotide sequence: TGCGCCAGCAGCTTGTTTCCCGGAGACGGTGAGCAGTTCTTC.

The CDR3 sequence is CASSIQGADGYTF. CDR3 nucleotides: TGTGCCAGCAGCATACAGGGGGCAGATGGCTACACCTTC. The chain couples TRBV7-9 to TRBJ1-2; 9 bases are a match to TRBD1. Germline V CDR1 and CDR2: SEHNR, FQNEAQ (reference sequence). Trimming at V came to 5 bases and at J to 6 bases, leaving 4 bases not matched to a gene. The CDR3 extends over 13 amino acids. Complete variable domain (other parts from reference TRBV7-9 and TRBJ1-2): DTGVSQNPRHKITKRGQNVTFRCDPISEHNRLYWYRQTLGQGPEFLTYFQNEAQLEKSRLLSDRFSAERPKGSFSTLEIQRTEQGDSAMYLCASSIQGADGYTFGSGTRLTVV.

The chain is built from TRBV4-2 and TRBJ1-3, with TRBD1 matching over 9 bases. Germline values: CDR1 LGHNA, CDR2 YNFKEQ. J was trimmed by 2 bases and V by 5 bases; bases with no gene match: 7. CDR3 size: 16 residues. CDR3 residues: CASSERQGVTGNTIYF. The CDR3 nucleotides are TGTGCCAGCAGCGAAAGACAGGGGGTGACTGGAAACACCATATATTTT.

The chain combines TRBV30 with TRBJ1-2; D ambiguous. The CDR3 is 11 amino acids. Germline V gives CDR1 GTSNPN, CDR2 SVGIG (reference sequence). The V end lost 2 bases, the J end lost 4 bases, and 5 bases lay between the germline ends. DNA for the CDR3: TGTGCCTGGAGTTTCGGCTATGGCTACACCTTC. It translates to CAWSFGYGYTF. Using reference TRBV30 and TRBJ1-2 for the parts outside the CDR3, the full variable domain is SQTIHQWPATLVQPVGSPLSLECTVEGTSNPNLYWYRQAAGRGLQLLFYSVGIGQISSEVPQNLSASRPQDRQFILSSKKLLLSDSGFYLCAWSFGYGYTFGSGTRLTVV.

The chain uses TRBV5-1 and TRBJ2-3; TRBD2 might be the D (6 bases). Germline values: CDR1 SGHRS, CDR2 YFSETQ. This CDR3 is 15 amino acids long. The V end lost 2 bases, the J end lost 4 bases, and 14 bases lay between the germline ends. CDR3 coding DNA: TGCGCCAGCAGCTTACGTTCCGGGGAGGCAGATACGCAGTATTTT. Its protein product is CASSLRSGEADTQYF.

In regard to this clone: The sample carries other DNA sequences with the same CDR3. The V gene is TRBV5-1, the J gene TRBJ1-2; D is possibly TRBD1 (5 bases). The CDR3 has 14 amino acids. The V end lost 0 bases, the J end lost 2 bases, and 8 bases lay between the germline ends. Per germline, CDR1 SGHRS and CDR2 YFSETQ. CDR3: CASSLADINYGYTF. The DNA for the CDR3 is TGCGCCAGCAGCTTGGCGGACATAAACTATGGCTACACCTTC.

This chain connects TRBV9 to TRBJ1-4; 10 nucleotides agree with TRBD1. The CDR3 runs 16 residues. Germline CDR1 SGDLS, CDR2 YYNGEE. V shed 2 bases, J shed 7 bases, and the junction held 8 bases outside the gene matches. The CDR3 spells CASSVGTGEWGEKLFF. CDR3 nucleotide sequence: TGTGCCAGCAGCGTCGGGACAGGGGAATGGGGTGAAAAACTGTTTTTT.

J is TRBJ1-5 and V is TRBV6-5; TRBD1 is a possible D gene (5 bases). This CDR3 has 14 residues. Trimming removed 7 bases at V and 4 bases at J, with 14 bases between. Germline loops: CDR1 MNHEY, CDR2 SVGAGI. This chain's CDR3 is CASTQGVGNQPQHF. The CDR3, as DNA: TGTGCCAGCACCCAGGGTGTGGGTAATCAGCCCCAGCATTTT.

The CDR3 nucleotides read TGTGCCAGCAGCTTCGGGGAATACTCTGGAAACACCATATATTTT. It encodes CASSFGEYSGNTIYF. The rearrangement joins TRBV7-2 to TRBJ1-3; D is uncertain. V lost 3 bases and J lost 0, with 9 bases in between. The CDR3 totals 15 residues. Germline CDR1 SGHTA, CDR2 FQGNSA.

The J gene is TRBJ1-1, the V gene TRBV9, with TRBD1 as a possible D gene (5 bases). Germline V lookup: CDR1 SGDLS, CDR2 YYNGEE. The CDR3 spans 14 residues. V was cut by 0 bases and J by 2 bases, with 8 bases left in between. The CDR3 nucleotides read TGTGCCAGCAGCGTAGTCGGGGGAAACACTGAAGCTTTCTTT. This sequence encodes CASSVVGGNTEAFF.

To note about this clone: Other DNA sequences in this sample translate to the same CDR3. J is TRBJ2-1 and V is TRBV5-1; TRBD1 aligns across 8 bases. V lost 3 bases to trimming and J lost 5 bases; unmatched junction nucleotides: 4. This CDR3 has 14 amino acids. Germline assignment: CDR1 SGHRS and CDR2 YFSETQ. The CDR3 loop is CASSSGQGNNEQFF. CDR3 sequence (DNA): TGCGCCAGCAGCTCCGGACAGGGCAACAATGAGCAGTTCTTC.

The chain couples TRBV12-5 to TRBJ1-5; no clear D. CDR1 is LGHNT, CDR2 FRNRAP, per germline. CDR3 length: 13 amino acids. The germline V and J ends were trimmed by 1 base and 4 bases, with 5 bases remaining between them. The CDR3: CASGLAPNQPQHF. The CDR3 DNA follows: TGTGCTAGTGGTTTGGCCCCTAATCAGCCCCAGCATTTT.

This chain joins TRBV18 and TRBJ1-2, with 10 bases lining up with TRBD1. The CDR3 spans 16 residues. In germline, CDR1 is KGHSH, CDR2 LQKENI. The J segment lost 0 bases and the V segment lost 2 bases, leaving 3 bases of the junction unmatched. The CDR3 DNA follows: TGTGCCAGCTCACCAACGGGGACAGGGGCTAACTATGGCTACACCTTC. Translation gives CASSPTGTGANYGYTF.

The rearrangement uses TRBV7-2 and TRBJ2-7, with a possible D match to TRBD2 (5 bases). This CDR3 contains 13 residues. Looked up from germline, CDR1 is SGHTA and CDR2 is FQGNSA. V was trimmed by 6 bases and J by 5 bases, leaving 14 bases between them. In DNA form, the CDR3 reads TGTGCCAGCAGGAAACTAGTTCAGGACGAGCAGTACTTC. Translated, it gives CASRKLVQDEQYF. The full variable domain, its missing parts supplied by reference TRBV7-2 and TRBJ2-7, is GAGVSQSPSNKVTEKGKDVELRCDPISGHTALYWYRQSLGQGLEFLIYFQGNSAPDKSGLPSDRFSAERTGGSVSTLTIQRTQQEDSAVYLCASRKLVQDEQYFGPGTRLTVT.